One T cell receptor beta chain is described in this entry. The data originate from a study of blood T cell repertoires in COVID-19. V shed 4 bases and J shed 0 bases, with 20 bases lying between them. The CDR3 is 18 amino acids. Looked up from germline, CDR1 is SGHRS and CDR2 is YFSETQ. Clones were read by immunoSEQ multiplex PCR, and TCRdb kept only the in-frame ones, dropping some. Among under 200,000 clones, approximately 82% were seen once, and the ten largest hold 15% to 20%. Sample: PBMCs or T cells enriched from blood (not recorded which). V gene TRBV5-1 combines with J gene TRBJ1-3, with a tentative D call TRBD1 (6 bases). The TCR originated in a man between 60 and 75 years old who had recovered from COVID-19. Here the CDR3 reads CASSLRGYSLSSGNTIYF. The CDR3, as DNA: TGCGCCAGCAGCCTGAGGGGGTACTCTTTGAGCTCTGGAAACACCATATATTTT.